The entry below gives a single TCR beta chain sequence along with its context. It has no known antigen specificity. No quality values exist for individual bases; no much larger clone is one base distant. The trial excluded patients who had a history of autoimmune disease or who were on systemic immunosuppression. Peripheral blood for TCR sequencing was collected from all dose cohorts at baseline, on cycle 4 day 1, and on cycle 7 day 1. Samples were obtained from an open-label, multicenter, first-in-human phase I dose-escalation trial of ivuxolimab. Adults with locally advanced or metastatic melanoma, renal cell carcinoma, hepatocellular carcinoma or head and neck squamous cell carcinoma were enrolled in the trial. Before TCR sequencing, CD4+ T cells and CD8+ T cells were sorted from peripheral blood as separate populations. The source of the sample is a study of OX40 agonist ivuxolimab in advanced cancers. Notes on the research overall: The costimulatory receptor OX40 (CD134) was targeted by ivuxolimab, a fully human IgG2 agonistic monoclonal antibody. Intravenous ivuxolimab was administered to patients every 2 weeks at six dose levels: 0.01, 0.1, 0.3, 1.5, 3 and 10 mg/kg. Of the roughly 51 patients in dose escalation, about 20 had hepatocellular carcinoma, some 15 had melanoma, 9 had renal cell carcinoma and 9 had head and neck cancer. In the dose-escalation cohort, more than 75% of patients were male, and the mean age was roughly 60 years, with a range of about 20 to 90. Patients were allowed to have had prior anti-PD-1, anti-PD-L1 or anti-CTLA-4 therapy, and around two fifths of the dose-escalation patients had been treated with checkpoint inhibitors. Partial responses occurred in three dose-escalation patients: two with cutaneous melanoma and one with hepatocellular carcinoma. The point of sequencing TCRbeta in the periphery was to test whether ivuxolimab changed TCR sequence diversity and drove clonal T-cell expansion. The paper covers the monotherapy dose-escalation part of the phase I ivuxolimab trial, which included N = 52 patients.

Its CDR3 holds 16 amino acids, cysteine through phenylalanine. Just the 48-base CDR3 DNA is kept, in frame starting at base 1. CDR1 SGHNT and CDR2 YYREEE were looked up in the germline V gene (reference sequence). The junction shows trimming of 4 bases on V and 1 base on J, plus 15 bases between the germline ends. Study-wide conclusions, independent of this receptor: On average, CD8+ T cells showed more expanded clones than CD4+ T cells after ivuxolimab. Clonal expansion of both CD4+ and CD8+ blood T cells was observed from baseline to week 6 at doses 0.1 to 3.0 mg/kg. In partial responders in the 0.1-3.0 mg/kg groups, normalized peripheral clonal expansion was found to be among the lowest, especially among CD8+ T cells. Low levels of normalized T-cell clonal expansion were also seen in some nonresponding patients. The antigen specificity of the peripheral T cells that underwent clonal expansion was not determined.

Genomic DNA was isolated from the sorted cells so that the TCRbeta CDR3 region could be sequenced. The immunoSEQ Assay was used for sequencing of TCRbeta CDR3 regions. In TCRdb, the immuneACCESS table is reduced to in-frame sequences with V and J assigned. These tables do not hold every clone; where another copy was compared, an unresolved V gene accounts for under half, and the others remain unexplained. In all, the sample holds around 53,000 clones, and 85% of those were seen once. The top ten hold roughly 3% of the sample. The rearrangement combines TRBV5-4 with TRBJ2-1; a tentative D call is TRBD2 (6 bases match). Sequenced material: CD4+ or CD8+ T cells sorted from blood, taken in a trial of the OX40 agonist ivuxolimab. This receptor was identified in an adult with an advanced solid tumor such as melanoma, head and neck, liver or kidney cancer. The CDR3 region has the sequence CASSAPLAASYNEQFF. Read as DNA, the sequence is TGTGCCAGCAGCGCCCCACTAGCCGCTTCCTACAATGAGCAGTTCTTC.